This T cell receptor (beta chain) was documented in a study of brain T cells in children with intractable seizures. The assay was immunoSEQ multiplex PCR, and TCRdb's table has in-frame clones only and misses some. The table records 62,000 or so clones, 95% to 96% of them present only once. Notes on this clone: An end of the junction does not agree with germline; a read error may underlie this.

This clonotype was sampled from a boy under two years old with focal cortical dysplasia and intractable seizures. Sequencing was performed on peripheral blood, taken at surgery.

The CDR3 DNA reads TGTGCCAGCAGCTGGCTTCCCACACATACGCAGTATTTT. This codes for CASSWLPTHTQYF. This chain links TRBV5-4 with TRBJ2-3; D ambiguous. The CDR3 contains 13 residues. Germline assignment: CDR1 SGHNT and CDR2 YYREEE (reference sequence).